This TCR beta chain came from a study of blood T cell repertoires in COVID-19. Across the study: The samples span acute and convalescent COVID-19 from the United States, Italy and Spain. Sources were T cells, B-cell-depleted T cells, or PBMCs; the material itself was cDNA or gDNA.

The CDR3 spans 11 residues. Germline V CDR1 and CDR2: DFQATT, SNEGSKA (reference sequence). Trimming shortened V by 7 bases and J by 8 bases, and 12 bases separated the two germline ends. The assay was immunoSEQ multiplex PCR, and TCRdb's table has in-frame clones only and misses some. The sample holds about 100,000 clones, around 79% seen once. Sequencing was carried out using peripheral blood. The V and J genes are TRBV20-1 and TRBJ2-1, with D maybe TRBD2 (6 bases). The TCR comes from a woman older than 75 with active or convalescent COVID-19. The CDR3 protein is CSVTRGDEQFF. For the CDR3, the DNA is TGCAGTGTAACGCGGGGCGATGAGCAGTTCTTC.